A single sample gave rise to the 32 T cell receptor beta chains below, sequenced in a study of blood T cell repertoires in COVID-19. The method was immunoSEQ multiplex PCR; TCRdb's version includes in-frame clones alone and lacks a portion of them. This sample has 120,000 or so clones, with about 86% found just once. The sequenced material came from peripheral blood. Receptor source: a woman between 45 and 65 years old with acute or convalescent COVID-19.

V gene TRBV6-1 combines with J gene TRBJ2-7; a weak D match, TRBD1 (5 bases). V lost 1 base and J 5 bases, leaving 15 bases between the germline ends. This CDR3 contains 15 residues. Germline V CDR1 and CDR2: MNHNS, SASEGT. CDR3 loop: CASSEDGRGVNEQYF. Written as DNA, the CDR3 is TGTGCCAGCAGTGAAGATGGTAGGGGCGTAAACGAGCAGTACTTC.

V usage is TRBV28 and J usage is TRBJ1-4, with 9 bases identical to TRBD1. Germline trimming cut 5 bases from V and 5 bases from J; bases unmatched to any gene: 6. The CDR3 loop spans 15 amino acids. Per the germline V gene, CDR1 is MDHEN and CDR2 is SYDVKM. The CDR3 DNA reads as TGTGCCAGCAGTCCCTCGACAGGGGGGAATGAAAAACTGTTTTTT. Translated: CASSPSTGGNEKLFF.

This clone was seen a few times. V usage is TRBV18 and J usage is TRBJ2-2; perhaps TRBD2 as D (5 bases). V dropped 5 bases and J dropped 7 bases, with 11 bases sitting between them. The length of the CDR3 is 13 residues. Looked up from germline, CDR1 is KGHSH and CDR2 is LQKENI. The CDR3 DNA is TGTGCCAGCTCAGCGATCCGGGACGGGGAGCTGTTTTTT. This gives the protein CASSAIRDGELFF. Full variable domain (rest looked up from reference TRBV18 and TRBJ2-2): NAGVMQNPRHLVRRRGQEARLRCSPMKGHSHVYWYRQLPEEGLKFMVYLQKENIIDESGMPKERFSAEFPKEGPSILRIQQVVRGDSAAYFCASSAIRDGELFFGEGSRLTVL.

This chain links TRBV4-1 with TRBJ2-3; 10 nucleotides align to TRBD2. Germline lookup yields CDR1 MGHRA and CDR2 YSYEKL. The CDR3 consists of 18 residues. Trimming cost V 1 base and J 7 bases; bases outside gene matches: 14. The DNA for the CDR3 is TGCGCCAGCAGCCAAGCTACTCCGGGGACTAGCGCCCCTCATACGCAGTATTTT. This translates into CASSQATPGTSAPHTQYF.

This clone was seen only a few times. This sequence joins TRBV30 and TRBJ1-6; TRBD1 is a possible D gene (5 bases). Deletions cut 2 bases from V and 8 bases from J, with 13 bases between. Germline V gene sequence: CDR1 GTSNPN, CDR2 SVGIG (reference sequence). The CDR3 is made up of 14 amino acids. Written as DNA, the CDR3 is TGTGCCTGGAGTATCCAGGGTGGGGATTCACCCCTCCACTTT. Its translation is CAWSIQGGDSPLHF.

This clone was seen once. The gene calls are TRBV9 and TRBJ2-5; TRBD2 aligns across 12 bases. Germline lookup yields CDR1 SGDLS and CDR2 YYNGEE. The CDR3 is made up of 15 amino acids. The V gene end was trimmed by 2 bases and the J gene end by 7 bases; junction bases not matched to a gene: 6. The CDR3 loop is CASSVTSGGPRTQYF. CDR3 bases: TGTGCCAGCAGCGTGACTAGCGGGGGCCCCAGGACCCAGTACTTC.

The chain uses TRBV29-1 and TRBJ1-2, with a weak D call TRBD1 (5 bases). CDR3 length equals 15 residues. Trimming took off 3 bases at V and 0 bases at J, with 14 bases between the two ends. Germline V CDR1 and CDR2: SQVTM, ANQGSEA. The CDR3 here is CSVEWLQGTNYGYTF. CDR3 nucleotides: TGCAGCGTTGAGTGGCTTCAGGGAACTAACTATGGCTACACCTTC.

This clone is a singleton in its sample. The chain couples TRBV7-9 to TRBJ1-4, with D possibly matching TRBD1 (6 bases). This CDR3 has 15 amino acids. Trimming shortened V by 6 bases and J by 10 bases, and 21 bases separated the two germline ends. Germline V gene sequence: CDR1 SEHNR, CDR2 FQNEAQ (reference sequence). The CDR3 DNA is TGTGCCAGCAGTCCCATTCACGGGACACGGGTAAAACTGTTTTTT. Translation: CASSPIHGTRVKLFF.

This CDR3 reads CARGQGGGYTF. DNA of the CDR3: TGTGCCAGAGGACAGGGCGGAGGCTACACCTTC. The rearrangement uses TRBV2 and TRBJ1-2; 8 bases line up with TRBD1. Germline trimming cut 9 bases from V and 8 bases from J; bases unmatched to any gene: 5. The CDR3 has 11 residues. Germline CDR1 SNHLY, CDR2 FYNNEI.

In its sample, this clone was seen a few times. J is TRBJ1-1 and V is TRBV10-3; D may be TRBD1 (6 bases). V lost 3 bases to trimming and J lost 4 bases, with 21 bases between them. The CDR3 runs to 17 residues. Germline-derived CDR1 and CDR2 are ENHRY and SYGVKD. The CDR3 reads CAISDGQGLGRATEAFF. CDR3 nucleotides: TGTGCCATCAGTGATGGGCAGGGGTTGGGACGGGCCACTGAAGCTTTCTTT.

The V gene is TRBV12-3 or TRBV12-4, the J gene TRBJ1-2; TRBD1 is a possible D gene (6 bases). This CDR3 region has 13 residues. Trimming pared 1 base from V and 6 bases from J, leaving 9 bases between. Here the CDR3 reads CASSLGTAHGYTF. The CDR3 nucleotides are TGTGCCAGCAGTTTAGGGACAGCTCATGGCTACACCTTC.

The chain combines TRBV12-3 or TRBV12-4 with TRBJ1-2; tentatively, D is TRBD1 (6 bases). V shed 5 bases and J shed 8 bases, with 12 bases lying between them. The CDR3 consists of 12 residues. CDR3 in DNA: TGTGCCAGCAGTCGGGACACCCCCGGCTACACCTTC. The encoded protein is CASSRDTPGYTF.

The rearrangement uses TRBV5-6 and TRBJ2-1, with D perhaps matching TRBD2 (6 bases). Trimming pared 3 bases from V and 7 bases from J, leaving 17 bases between. This CDR3 has 15 amino acids. CDR1 is SGHDT and CDR2 is YYEEEE in the germline V gene. The CDR3 region is CASSSPGLVLNEQFF. The CDR3, as DNA: TGTGCCAGCAGCTCCCCGGGACTTGTTCTGAATGAGCAGTTCTTC.

This chain joins TRBV7-2 and TRBJ2-7, with no clear D. Germline CDR1 reads SGHTA; CDR2 reads FQGNSA. Trimming removed 3 bases at V and 2 bases at J, with 11 bases between. This CDR3 spans 14 amino acids. CDR3 protein: CASSLPQRPYEQYF. The DNA of the CDR3 is TGTGCCAGCAGCTTGCCCCAGCGCCCCTACGAGCAGTACTTC.

This clone was recorded only once. The V gene is TRBV11-3, the J gene TRBJ2-5; no clear D. Germline CDR1 and CDR2: SGHNT and YENEEA. CDR3 length equals 13 residues. V was trimmed by 1 base and J by 5 bases, leaving 8 bases between them. CDR3 amino acids: CASSLGQYETQYF. The CDR3 nucleotides read TGTGCCAGCAGCTTAGGCCAGTACGAGACCCAGTACTTC.

The chain is built from TRBV30 and TRBJ1-5, with D unclear. The CDR3 contains 14 residues. Trimming removed 0 bases from V and 0 bases from J, with 6 bases in between. CDR1 GTSNPN and CDR2 SVGIG come from the germline V gene (reference sequence). The CDR3 DNA is TGTGCCTGGAGTGTACAGAATAGCAATCAGCCCCAGCATTTT. It translates to CAWSVQNSNQPQHF.

The V call is TRBV7-9, the J call TRBJ1-2; a possible D gene is TRBD1 (6 bases). The CDR3 totals 14 residues. Trimming removed 5 bases from V and 9 bases from J, with 19 bases in between. CDR1 and CDR2 from the germline V gene are SEHNR and FQNEAQ (reference sequence). The CDR3 here is CASSQGQKAGSYTF. The CDR3 bases are TGTGCCAGCAGCCAAGGACAGAAGGCCGGGAGCTACACCTTC.

This chain joins TRBV14 and TRBJ2-7, with TRBD2 matching over 8 bases. J was trimmed by 2 bases and V by 1 base; bases with no gene match: 4. CDR1 and CDR2 (germline): SGHDN, FVKESK. CDR3 length equals 15 residues. Here the CDR3 reads CASSQVLGLAYEQYF. The CDR3 DNA reads TGTGCCAGCAGCCAAGTTTTGGGACTAGCCTACGAGCAGTACTTC.

The CDR3 here is CASSPRSGGLTDTQYF. The CDR3 DNA reads TGTGCCAGCAGCCCCCGTAGCGGGGGGTTAACAGATACGCAGTATTTT. The chain has TRBV7-3 and TRBJ2-3; 10 bases agree with TRBD2. The CDR3 consists of 16 residues. Germline V gene lookup returns CDR1 SGHTA and CDR2 FQGTGA. V trimming: 5 bases; J trimming: 3 bases; junction bases outside the gene matches: 8.

The chain recombines TRBV18 with TRBJ1-3; D gene ambiguous. Trimming shortened V by 3 bases and J by 8 bases, and 11 bases separated the two germline ends. Germline V gene sequence: CDR1 KGHSH, CDR2 LQKENI. The CDR3 has 13 amino acids. Here the CDR3 reads CASSPYDSDTIYF. The CDR3 coding sequence is TGTGCCAGCTCACCTTACGATTCGGACACCATATATTTT.

This chain connects TRBV10-3 to TRBJ1-2; possible D gene TRBD1, 5 bases. The CDR3 is made up of 13 amino acids. Germline V gives CDR1 ENHRY, CDR2 SYGVKD. The V end was cut by 4 bases, the J end by 1 base, with 7 bases between. Written as DNA, the CDR3 is TGTGCCATCAGTGGGGGGGTTAACTATGGCTACACCTTC. Translated: CAISGGVNYGYTF.

The rearrangement links TRBV7-9 to TRBJ1-6; 9 bases line up with TRBD1. Per germline, CDR1 SEHNR and CDR2 FQNEAQ (reference sequence). This CDR3 spans 16 amino acids. V shed 1 base and J 7 bases; nucleotides not matched to a gene: 5. CDR3: CASSLEGTGRNSPLHF. The CDR3 region has the DNA TGTGCCAGCAGCTTAGAAGGGACAGGGAGGAATTCACCCCTCCACTTT.

In its sample, this clone was seen a few times. The genes are TRBV5-1 and TRBJ2-7, with a weak D call TRBD1 (7 bases). The CDR3 is made up of 15 amino acids. In germline, CDR1 is SGHRS, CDR2 YFSETQ. With 0 bases removed from V and 5 bases from J, the gap between germline ends came to 15 bases. Written as DNA, the CDR3 is TGCGCCAGCAGCTTGGGCGGGACAGTCGCCGACGAGCAGTACTTC. Translating it yields CASSLGGTVADEQYF.

This chain links TRBV19 with TRBJ1-5; TRBD1 is a possible D gene (5 bases). CDR1 and CDR2 from the germline V gene are LNHDA and SQIVND (reference sequence). V was cut by 9 bases and J by 8 bases, with 20 bases left in between. The CDR3 is 14 residues long. The DNA of the CDR3 is TGTGCCAGCAGACCGGGACTGAGGTATGAGCCCCAGCATTTT. Its translation is CASRPGLRYEPQHF.

The chain employs TRBV11-2 and TRBJ2-1; 11 bases fit TRBD2. V lost 5 bases and J lost 3; bases outside the gene matches: 15. Germline loops: CDR1 SGHAT, CDR2 FQNNGV. The CDR3 is made up of 19 amino acids. This CDR3 is CASSQTAGIAGGIYNEQFF. CDR3 nucleotide sequence: TGTGCCAGCAGCCAAACGGCCGGCATAGCGGGGGGGATCTACAATGAGCAGTTCTTC.

The chain combines TRBV11-2 with TRBJ1-2, with 7 bases aligning to TRBD1. This CDR3 is built from 16 residues. Germline CDR1 reads SGHAT; CDR2 reads FQNNGV. With 4 bases clipped from V and 6 bases from J, the junction kept 14 bases outside the gene matches. Here the CDR3 DNA reads TGTGCCAGCAGCTGGTCCGGGACAGCGGATTTTGATGGCTACACCTTC. Its protein is CASSWSGTADFDGYTF.

The sample holds one count of this clone. The chain combines TRBV9 with TRBJ1-1, with D possibly matching TRBD1 (6 bases). The CDR3 is made up of 13 amino acids. V was cut by 8 bases and J by 3 bases, with 14 bases left in between. CDR1 is SGDLS, CDR2 YYNGEE, per germline. CDR3 nucleotide sequence: TGTGCCAGTTCCGCAGGGGCCTACACTGAAGCTTTCTTT. This gives the protein CASSAGAYTEAFF.

This clone was found once. V gene TRBV19 combines with J gene TRBJ2-7, with a tentative D call TRBD1 (5 bases). V shed 4 bases and J shed 0 bases, with 16 bases lying between them. Per the germline V gene, CDR1 is LNHDA and CDR2 is SQIVND (reference sequence). This CDR3 contains 16 residues. CDR3 sequence: CASSKAEGVPSYEQYF. CDR3 DNA: TGTGCCAGTAGTAAAGCCGAAGGGGTGCCCTCCTACGAGCAGTACTTC. Variable domain in full (rest from reference TRBV19 and TRBJ2-7): DGGITQSPKYLFRKEGQNVTLSCEQNLNHDAMYWYRQDPGQGLRLIYYSQIVNDFQKGDIAEGYSVSREKKESFPLTVTSAQKNPTAFYLCASSKAEGVPSYEQYFGPGTRLTVT.

Comment on this clone: The sample carries other DNA sequences with the same CDR3. J is TRBJ1-1 and V is TRBV6-5; 11 bases are a match to TRBD1. Germline V gene data show CDR1 as MNHEY and CDR2 as SVGAGI. Unmatched junction bases numbered 5, after V lost 6 bases and J lost 5 bases. The CDR3 is made up of 14 amino acids. The CDR3 DNA reads as TGTGCCAGCAGAGGGACAGGGGGGGGGACTGAAGCTTTCTTT. It specifies CASRGTGGGTEAFF.

This rearrangement joins TRBV11-3 to TRBJ2-6, with D unresolved. Between the trimmed V and J ends, which lost 5 bases and 4 bases, there was a span of 3 bases. CDR3 length: 12 residues. Germline V lookup: CDR1 SGHNT, CDR2 YENEEA. The chain's CDR3 is CASSPGANVLTF. As DNA, the CDR3 is TGTGCCAGCAGCCCAGGGGCCAACGTCCTGACTTTC.

The chain joins TRBV10-3 to TRBJ1-2; tentative D call: TRBD1 (5 bases). CDR3 length equals 14 residues. The germline V gene has CDR1 ENHRY and CDR2 SYGVKD. Trimming stripped 3 bases from V and 4 bases from J, with 12 bases between. CDR3 nucleotides: TGTGCCATCAGTGATAGGGGATCCTTCTATGGCTACACCTTC. Translation gives CAISDRGSFYGYTF.

This chain joins TRBV21-1 and TRBJ2-2; the table gives TRBD1 as D, unverified against the DNA. TRBV21-1 is deemed a pseudogene. CDR3 length equals 18 residues. CDR3 sequence reads: CASSKEGPGQGNTGELFF. The CDR3 nucleotides are TGTGCCAGCAGCAAAGAGGGGCCGGGACAGGGGAACACCGGGGAGCTGTTTTTT.